The clone carrying this T cell receptor (beta chain) was observed a single time. Its specificity is not known. TCRdb's copy holds only in-frame clones and misses some; the assay was immunoSEQ multiplex PCR. The table shows nearly 95,000 clones, with about four fifths occurring only once. The data stem from a study of radiotherapy plus CTLA-4 blockade in lung cancer. Overall study findings and caveats: According to reports, early shifts in blood T cell clones, alongside interferon-beta, forecast response most accurately.

Trimming removed 8 bases from V and 0 bases from J, with 17 bases in between. Germline lookup yields CDR1 MDHEN and CDR2 SYDVKM. This CDR3 spans 15 amino acids. Here the sequenced sample was peripheral blood, taken from a patient treated with radiotherapy plus ipilimumab. The chain is built from TRBV28 and TRBJ2-7; D possibly uses TRBD1 or TRBD2 (5 bases each). The clonotype originates from a human donor with non-small cell lung cancer that progressed on radiotherapy plus ipilimumab. The CDR3 loop is CASLGVARPSYEQYF. DNA of the CDR3: TGTGCCAGCTTGGGGGTAGCGAGACCCTCCTACGAGCAGTACTTC.